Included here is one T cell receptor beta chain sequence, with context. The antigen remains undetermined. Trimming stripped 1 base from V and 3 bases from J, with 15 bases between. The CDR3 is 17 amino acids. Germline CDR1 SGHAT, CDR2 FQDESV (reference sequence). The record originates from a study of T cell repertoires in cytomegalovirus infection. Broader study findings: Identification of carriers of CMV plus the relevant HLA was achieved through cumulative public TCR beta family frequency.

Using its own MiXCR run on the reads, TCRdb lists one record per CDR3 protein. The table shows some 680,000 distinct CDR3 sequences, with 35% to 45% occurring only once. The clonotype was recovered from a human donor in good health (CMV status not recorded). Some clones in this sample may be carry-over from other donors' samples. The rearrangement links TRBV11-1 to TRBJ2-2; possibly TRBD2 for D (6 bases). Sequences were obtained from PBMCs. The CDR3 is CASSLGGGAIYTGELFF. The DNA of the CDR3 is TGTGCCAGCAGCTTAGGTGGAGGGGCCATTTACACCGGGGAGCTGTTTTTT.